This T cell receptor beta chain is drawn from a study of T cell changes during pregnancy in multiple sclerosis. Using immunoSEQ multiplex PCR, the repertoire was profiled, and TCRdb retains in-frame clones only, with some absent. The repertoire includes under 40,000 clones, nearly 95% of them detected once, and 0.4% to 0.45% sits in the top ten. The sequencing here drew on CD4+ T cells from peripheral blood mononuclear cells, taken in the third trimester of pregnancy. The clonotype originates from a female donor in good health, enrolled as a control in a pregnancy study.

The CDR3 DNA sequence: TGTGCCAGCCATGGAAACCGGGACAGGGGGTACTATGGCTACACCTTC. Residues: CASHGNRDRGYYGYTF. The V gene is TRBV6-6, the J gene TRBJ1-2, with TRBD1 matching 11 bases. The CDR3 sequence is 16 residues long. V trimming: 8 bases; J trimming: 3 bases; junction bases outside the gene matches: 11. From germline, CDR1 is MNHNY and CDR2 SVGAGI (reference sequence).